This T cell receptor beta chain derives from a study of CD8 T cells in Susac syndrome. V lost 0 bases to trimming and J lost 2 bases, with 11 bases between them. The CDR3 is 15 residues long. Germline V gene lookup returns CDR1 SGDLS and CDR2 YYNGEE. TCR beta sequencing covered blood CD8+ and CD4+ T cells. TEMRA cells were enriched by FACS, and CD4+ and CD8+ T cells were negatively isolated. Points from the study as a whole: It was acknowledged in the study that its TCR sequencing and HLA analysis involved a relatively small number of individuals.

On this clonotype itself: Its cognate antigen is unknown.

With random hexamers, reverse transcription was performed on 0.5 to 1 ug of RNA. It was immunoSEQ multiplex PCR that amplified TCR beta CDR3 across 54 Vbeta and 13 Jbeta. Each CDR3 protein is one row after TCRdb ran MiXCR on the immunoSEQ multiplex PCR reads. Of 90,000 to 150,000 distinct CDR3 sequences listed, 85% to 95% are singletons. Sequenced: CD4+ T cells from PBMCs. The genes are TRBV9 and TRBJ1-2, with unresolved D. The sequence derives from a human donor with multiple sclerosis. The CDR3 DNA sequence: TGTGCCAGCAGCGTAGTTTCGGCCTTCAACTATGGCTACACCTTC. It specifies CASSVVSAFNYGYTF.